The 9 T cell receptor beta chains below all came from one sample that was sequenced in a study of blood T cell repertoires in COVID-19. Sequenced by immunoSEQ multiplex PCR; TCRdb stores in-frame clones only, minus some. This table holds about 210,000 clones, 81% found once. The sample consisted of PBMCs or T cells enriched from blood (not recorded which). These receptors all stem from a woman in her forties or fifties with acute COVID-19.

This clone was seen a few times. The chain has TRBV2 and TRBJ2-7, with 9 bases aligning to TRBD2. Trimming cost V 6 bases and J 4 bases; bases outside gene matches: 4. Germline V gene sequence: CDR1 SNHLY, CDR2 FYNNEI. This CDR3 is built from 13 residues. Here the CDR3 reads CASRAGGPYEQYF. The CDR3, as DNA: TGTGCCAGCAGGGCGGGAGGGCCGTACGAGCAGTACTTC.

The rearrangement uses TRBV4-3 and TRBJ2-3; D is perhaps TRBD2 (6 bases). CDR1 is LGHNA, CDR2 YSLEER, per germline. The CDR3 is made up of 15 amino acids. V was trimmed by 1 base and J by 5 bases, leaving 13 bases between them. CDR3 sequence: CASSQVGGPRDTQYF. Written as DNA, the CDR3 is TGCGCCAGCAGCCAAGTGGGGGGTCCACGAGATACGCAGTATTTT.

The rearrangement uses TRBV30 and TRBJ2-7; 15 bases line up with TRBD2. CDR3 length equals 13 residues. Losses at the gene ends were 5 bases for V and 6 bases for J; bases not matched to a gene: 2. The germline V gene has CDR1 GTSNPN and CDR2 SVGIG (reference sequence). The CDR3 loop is CAWLGLAGGEQYF. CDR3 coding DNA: TGTGCCTGGTTGGGACTAGCGGGAGGCGAGCAGTACTTC.

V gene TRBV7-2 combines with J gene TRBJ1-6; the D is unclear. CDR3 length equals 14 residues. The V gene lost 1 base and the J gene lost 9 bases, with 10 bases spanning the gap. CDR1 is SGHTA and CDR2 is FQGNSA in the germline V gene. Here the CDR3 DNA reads TGTGCCAGCAGCTTAGGGTACTATGGTTCACCCCTCCACTTT. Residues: CASSLGYYGSPLHF. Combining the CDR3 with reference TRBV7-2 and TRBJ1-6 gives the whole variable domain GAGVSQSPSNKVTEKGKDVELRCDPISGHTALYWYRQSLGQGLEFLIYFQGNSAPDKSGLPSDRFSAERTGGSVSTLTIQRTQQEDSAVYLCASSLGYYGSPLHFGNGTRLTVT.

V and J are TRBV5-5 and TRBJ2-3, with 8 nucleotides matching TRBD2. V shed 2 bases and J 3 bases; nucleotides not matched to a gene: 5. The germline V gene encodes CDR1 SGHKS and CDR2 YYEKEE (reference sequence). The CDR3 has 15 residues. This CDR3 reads CASSFTGLGTDTQYF. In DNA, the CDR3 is TGTGCCAGCAGCTTTACGGGACTAGGAACAGATACGCAGTATTTT.

The CDR3 here is CASGQGLTEAFF. CDR3 DNA sequence: TGTGCCAGCGGACAGGGGTTAACTGAAGCTTTCTTT. This sequence joins TRBV28 and TRBJ1-1; 9 bases are a match to TRBD1. In germline, CDR1 is MDHEN, CDR2 SYDVKM. The CDR3 has 12 amino acids. Unmatched junction bases numbered 3, after V lost 8 bases and J lost 5 bases.

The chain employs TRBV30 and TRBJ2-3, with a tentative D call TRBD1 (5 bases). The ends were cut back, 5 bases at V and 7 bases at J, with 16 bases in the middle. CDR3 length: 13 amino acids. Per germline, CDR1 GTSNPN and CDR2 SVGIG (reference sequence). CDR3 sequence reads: CAWDWGNDHTQYF. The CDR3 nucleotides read TGTGCCTGGGACTGGGGCAATGACCATACGCAGTATTTT.

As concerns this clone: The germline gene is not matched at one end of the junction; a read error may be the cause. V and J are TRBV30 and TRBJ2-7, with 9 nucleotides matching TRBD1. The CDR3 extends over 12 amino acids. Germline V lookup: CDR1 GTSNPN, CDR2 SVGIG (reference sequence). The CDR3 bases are TGTGCCTCCGGACAGGGGCCTACGAGCAGTGACTTC. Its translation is CASGQGPTSSDF.

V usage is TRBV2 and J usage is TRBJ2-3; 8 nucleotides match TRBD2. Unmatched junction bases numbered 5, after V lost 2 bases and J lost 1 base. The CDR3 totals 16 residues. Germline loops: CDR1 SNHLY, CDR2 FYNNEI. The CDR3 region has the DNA TGTGCCAGCAGTGAACAGGTTAGCGGGGGCACAGATACGCAGTATTTT. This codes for CASSEQVSGGTDTQYF.